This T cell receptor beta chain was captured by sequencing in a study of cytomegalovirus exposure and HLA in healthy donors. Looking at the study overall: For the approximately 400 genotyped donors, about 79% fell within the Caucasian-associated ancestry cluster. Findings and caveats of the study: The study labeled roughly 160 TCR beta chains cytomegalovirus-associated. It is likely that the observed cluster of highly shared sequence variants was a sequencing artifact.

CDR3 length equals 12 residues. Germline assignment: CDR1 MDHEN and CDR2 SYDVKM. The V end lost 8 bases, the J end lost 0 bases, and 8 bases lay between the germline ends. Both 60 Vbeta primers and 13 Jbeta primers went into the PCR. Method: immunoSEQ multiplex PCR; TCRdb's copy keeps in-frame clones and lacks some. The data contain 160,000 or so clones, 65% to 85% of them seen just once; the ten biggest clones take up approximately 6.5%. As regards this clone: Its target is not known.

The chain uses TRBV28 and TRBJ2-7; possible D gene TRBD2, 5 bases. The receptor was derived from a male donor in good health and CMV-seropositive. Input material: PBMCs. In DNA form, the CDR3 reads TGTGCCAGCGGACTGTACTCCTACGAGCAGTACTTC. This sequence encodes CASGLYSYEQYF.